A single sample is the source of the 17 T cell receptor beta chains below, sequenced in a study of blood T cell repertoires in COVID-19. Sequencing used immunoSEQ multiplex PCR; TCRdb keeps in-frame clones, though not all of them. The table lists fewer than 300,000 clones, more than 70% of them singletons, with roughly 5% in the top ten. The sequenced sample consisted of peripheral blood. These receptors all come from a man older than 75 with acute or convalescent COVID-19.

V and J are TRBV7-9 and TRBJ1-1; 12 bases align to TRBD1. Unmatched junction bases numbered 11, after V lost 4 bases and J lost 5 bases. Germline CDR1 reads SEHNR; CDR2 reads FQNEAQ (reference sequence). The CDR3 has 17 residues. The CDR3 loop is CASSSSAGQGARTEAFF. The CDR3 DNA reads TGTGCCAGCAGCTCTAGCGCGGGACAGGGGGCGAGAACTGAAGCTTTCTTT.

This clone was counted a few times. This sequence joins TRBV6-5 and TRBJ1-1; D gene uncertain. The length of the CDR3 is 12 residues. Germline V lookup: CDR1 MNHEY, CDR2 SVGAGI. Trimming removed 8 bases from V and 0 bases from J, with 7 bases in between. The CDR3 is CASGQMNTEAFF. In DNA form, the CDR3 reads TGTGCCAGCGGGCAGATGAACACTGAAGCTTTCTTT.

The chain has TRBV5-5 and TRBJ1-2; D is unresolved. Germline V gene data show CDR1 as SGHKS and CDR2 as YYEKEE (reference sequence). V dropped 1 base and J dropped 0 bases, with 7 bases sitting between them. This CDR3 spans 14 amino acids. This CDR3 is CASSLQASNYGYTF. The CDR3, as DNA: TGTGCCAGCAGCTTGCAGGCGTCTAACTATGGCTACACCTTC.

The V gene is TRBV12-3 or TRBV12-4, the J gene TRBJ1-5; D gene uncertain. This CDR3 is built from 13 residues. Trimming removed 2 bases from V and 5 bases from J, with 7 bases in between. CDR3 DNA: TGTGCCAGCAGTTTAAACAGAGATCAGCCCCAGCATTTT. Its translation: CASSLNRDQPQHF.

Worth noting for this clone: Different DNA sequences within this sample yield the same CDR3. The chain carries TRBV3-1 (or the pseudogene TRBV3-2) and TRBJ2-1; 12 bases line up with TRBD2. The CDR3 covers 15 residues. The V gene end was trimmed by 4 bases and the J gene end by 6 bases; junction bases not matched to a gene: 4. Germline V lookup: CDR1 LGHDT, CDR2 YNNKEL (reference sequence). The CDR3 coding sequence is TGTGCCAGCAGCCTCGGACTAGCGGGACTCAATGAGCAGTTCTTC. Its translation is CASSLGLAGLNEQFF.

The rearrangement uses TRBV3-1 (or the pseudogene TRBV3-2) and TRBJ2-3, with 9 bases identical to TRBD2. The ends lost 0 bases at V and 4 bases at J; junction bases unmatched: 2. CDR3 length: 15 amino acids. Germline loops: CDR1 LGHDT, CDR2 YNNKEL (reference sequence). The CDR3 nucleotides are TGTGCCAGCAGCCAAGACCAGCGGGGGGCAGATACGCAGTATTTT. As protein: CASSQDQRGADTQYF.

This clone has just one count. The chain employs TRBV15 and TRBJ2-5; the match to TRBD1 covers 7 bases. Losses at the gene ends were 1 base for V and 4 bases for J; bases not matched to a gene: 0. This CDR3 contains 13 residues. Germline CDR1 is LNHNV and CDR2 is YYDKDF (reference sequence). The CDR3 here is CATSRGQGETQYF. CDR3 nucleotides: TGTGCCACCAGCAGAGGACAGGGAGAGACCCAGTACTTC.

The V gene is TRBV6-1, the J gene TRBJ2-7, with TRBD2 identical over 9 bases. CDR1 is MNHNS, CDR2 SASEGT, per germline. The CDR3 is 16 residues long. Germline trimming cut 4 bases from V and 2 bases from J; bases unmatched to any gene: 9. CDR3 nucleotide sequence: TGTGCCAGCAGTGCTACTTCTAGCGGGACCACCTACGAGCAGTACTTC. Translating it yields CASSATSSGTTYEQYF.

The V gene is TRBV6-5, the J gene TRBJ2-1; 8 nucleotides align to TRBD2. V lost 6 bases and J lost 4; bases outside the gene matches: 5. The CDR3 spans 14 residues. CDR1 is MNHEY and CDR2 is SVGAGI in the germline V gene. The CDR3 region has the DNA TGTGCCAGCAGACCGGGAGGGGGTTACAATGAGCAGTTCTTC. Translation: CASRPGGGYNEQFF.

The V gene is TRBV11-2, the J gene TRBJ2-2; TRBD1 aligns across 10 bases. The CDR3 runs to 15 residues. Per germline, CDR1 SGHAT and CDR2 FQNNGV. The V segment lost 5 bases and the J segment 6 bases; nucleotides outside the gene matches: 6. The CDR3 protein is CASSPRTGGAGELFF. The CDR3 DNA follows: TGTGCCAGCAGCCCGCGGACAGGGGGTGCCGGGGAGCTGTTTTTT. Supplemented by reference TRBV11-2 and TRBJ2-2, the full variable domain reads EAGVAQSPRYKIIEKRQSVAFWCNPISGHATLYWYQQILGQGPKLLIQFQNNGVVDDSQLPKDRFSAERLKGVDSTLKIQPAKLEDSAVYLCASSPRTGGAGELFFGEGSRLTVL.

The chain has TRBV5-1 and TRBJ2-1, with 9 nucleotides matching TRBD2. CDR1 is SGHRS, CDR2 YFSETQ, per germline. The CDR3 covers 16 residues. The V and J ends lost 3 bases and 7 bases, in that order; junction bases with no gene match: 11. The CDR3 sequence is CASSWAPAGGKNEQFF. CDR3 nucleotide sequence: TGCGCCAGCAGCTGGGCCCCGGCGGGAGGGAAAAATGAGCAGTTCTTC.

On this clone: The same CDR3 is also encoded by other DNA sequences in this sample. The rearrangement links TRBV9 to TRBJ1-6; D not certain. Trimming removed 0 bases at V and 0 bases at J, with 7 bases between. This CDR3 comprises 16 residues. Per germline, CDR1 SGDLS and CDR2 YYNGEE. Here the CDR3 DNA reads TGTGCCAGCAGCGTAGGAGGGAGCTCCTATAATTCACCCCTCCACTTT. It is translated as CASSVGGSSYNSPLHF. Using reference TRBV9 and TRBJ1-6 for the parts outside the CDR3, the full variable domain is DSGVTQTPKHLITATGQRVTLRCSPRSGDLSVYWYQQSLDQGLQFLIQYYNGEERAKGNILERFSAQQFPDLHSELNLSSLELGDSALYFCASSVGGSSYNSPLHFGNGTRLTVT.

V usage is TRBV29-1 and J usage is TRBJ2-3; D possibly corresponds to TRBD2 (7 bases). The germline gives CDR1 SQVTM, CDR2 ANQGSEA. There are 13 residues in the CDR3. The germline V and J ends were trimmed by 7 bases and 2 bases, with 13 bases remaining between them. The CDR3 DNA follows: TGCAGCGCCGACGGGGGGCACACAGATACGCAGTATTTT. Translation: CSADGGHTDTQYF.

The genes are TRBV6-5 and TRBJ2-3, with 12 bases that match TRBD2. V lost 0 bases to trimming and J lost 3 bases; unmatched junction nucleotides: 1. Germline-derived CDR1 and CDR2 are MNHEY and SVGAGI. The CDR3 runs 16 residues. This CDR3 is CASSYSGLAGTDTQYF. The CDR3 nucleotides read TGTGCCAGCAGTTACTCTGGACTAGCGGGGACAGATACGCAGTATTTT.

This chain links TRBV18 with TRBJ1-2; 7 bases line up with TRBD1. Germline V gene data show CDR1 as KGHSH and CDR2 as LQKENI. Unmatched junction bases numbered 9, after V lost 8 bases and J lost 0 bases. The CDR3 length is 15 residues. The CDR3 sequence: CASRLGTEANYGYTF. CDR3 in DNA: TGTGCCAGCCGCCTCGGGACAGAAGCTAACTATGGCTACACCTTC.

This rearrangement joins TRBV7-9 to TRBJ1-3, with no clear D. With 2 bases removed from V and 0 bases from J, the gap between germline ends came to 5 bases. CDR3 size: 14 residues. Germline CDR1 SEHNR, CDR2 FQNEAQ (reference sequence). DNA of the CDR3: TGTGCCAGCAGCTTAACGGGCTCTGGAAACACCATATATTTT. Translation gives CASSLTGSGNTIYF.

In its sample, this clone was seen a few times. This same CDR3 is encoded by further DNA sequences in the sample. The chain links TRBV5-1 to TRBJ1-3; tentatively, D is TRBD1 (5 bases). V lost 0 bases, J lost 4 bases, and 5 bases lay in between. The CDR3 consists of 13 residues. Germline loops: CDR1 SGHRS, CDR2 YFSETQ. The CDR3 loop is CASSLGQGNTIYF. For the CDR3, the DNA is TGCGCCAGCAGCTTGGGACAGGGAAACACCATATATTTT.